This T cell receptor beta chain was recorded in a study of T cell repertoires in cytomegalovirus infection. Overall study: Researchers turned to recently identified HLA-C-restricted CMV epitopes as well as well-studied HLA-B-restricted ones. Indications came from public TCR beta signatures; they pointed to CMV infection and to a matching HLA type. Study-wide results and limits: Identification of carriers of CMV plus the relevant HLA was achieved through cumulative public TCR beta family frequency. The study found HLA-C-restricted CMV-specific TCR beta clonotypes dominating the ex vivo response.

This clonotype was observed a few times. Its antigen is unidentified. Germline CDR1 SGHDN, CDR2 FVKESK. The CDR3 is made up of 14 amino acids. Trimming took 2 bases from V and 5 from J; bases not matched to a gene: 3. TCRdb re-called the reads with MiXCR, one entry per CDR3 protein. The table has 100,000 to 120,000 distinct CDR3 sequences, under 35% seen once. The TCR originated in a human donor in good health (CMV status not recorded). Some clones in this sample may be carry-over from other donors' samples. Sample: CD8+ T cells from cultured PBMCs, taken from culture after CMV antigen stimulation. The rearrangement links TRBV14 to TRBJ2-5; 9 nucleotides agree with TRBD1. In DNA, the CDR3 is TGTGCCAGCAGCCAAAACAGGGGGCTGGAGACCCAGTACTTC. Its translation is CASSQNRGLETQYF.